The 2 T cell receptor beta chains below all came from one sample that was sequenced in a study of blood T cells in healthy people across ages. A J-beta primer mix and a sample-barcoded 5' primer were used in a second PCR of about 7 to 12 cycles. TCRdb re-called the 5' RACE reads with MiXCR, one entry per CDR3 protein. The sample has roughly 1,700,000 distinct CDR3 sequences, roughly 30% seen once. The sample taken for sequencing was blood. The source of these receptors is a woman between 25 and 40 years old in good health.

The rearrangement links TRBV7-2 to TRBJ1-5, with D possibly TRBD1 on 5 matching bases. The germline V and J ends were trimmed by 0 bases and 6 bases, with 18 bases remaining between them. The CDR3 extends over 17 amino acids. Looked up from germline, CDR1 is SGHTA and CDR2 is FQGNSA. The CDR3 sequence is CASSLARVSGMGQPQHF. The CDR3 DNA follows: TGTGCCAGCAGCTTAGCGCGGGTGTCAGGGATGGGTCAGCCCCAGCATTTT.

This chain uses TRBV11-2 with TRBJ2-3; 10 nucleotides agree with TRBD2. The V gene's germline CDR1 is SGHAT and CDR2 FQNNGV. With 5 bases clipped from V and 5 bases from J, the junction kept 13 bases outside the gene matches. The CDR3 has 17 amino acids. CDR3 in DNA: TGTGCCAGCAGCACCCGGACTAGCGGCAGGGCGGGAGATACGCAGTATTTT. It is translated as CASSTRTSGRAGDTQYF.